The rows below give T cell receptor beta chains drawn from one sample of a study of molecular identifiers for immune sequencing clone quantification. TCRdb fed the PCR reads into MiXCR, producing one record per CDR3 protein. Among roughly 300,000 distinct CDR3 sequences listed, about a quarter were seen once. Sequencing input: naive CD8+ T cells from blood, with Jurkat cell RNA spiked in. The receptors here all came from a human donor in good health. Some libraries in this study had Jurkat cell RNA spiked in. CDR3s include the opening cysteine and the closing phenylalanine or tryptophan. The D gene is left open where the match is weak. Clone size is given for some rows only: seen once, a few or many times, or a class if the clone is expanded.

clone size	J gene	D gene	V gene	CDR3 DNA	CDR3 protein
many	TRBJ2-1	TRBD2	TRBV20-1	TGCAGTGCTAGGGTCAAGCGGGAGGGCCGTTCCTACAATGAGCAGTTCTTC	CSARVKREGRSYNEQFF
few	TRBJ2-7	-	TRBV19	TGTGCCAGTAGTATCGCCAGCGATTACGAGCAGTACTTC	CASSIASDYEQYF
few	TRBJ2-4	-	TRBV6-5	TGTGCCAGCAGATCCAGGGGGGCATCCAAAAACATTCAGTACTTC	CASRSRGASKNIQYF
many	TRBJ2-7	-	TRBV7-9	TGTGCCAGCACCGATGGCAGAAGAGCCTACGAGCAGTACTTC	CASTDGRRAYEQYF
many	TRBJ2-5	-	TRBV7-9	TGTGCCAGCAGCTCAGCTACCCAGGCGGAGACCCAGTACTTC	CASSSATQAETQYF
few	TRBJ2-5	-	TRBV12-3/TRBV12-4	TGTGCCAGCAGTCGAACAGGTTACCAAGAGACCCAGTACTTC	CASSRTGYQETQYF
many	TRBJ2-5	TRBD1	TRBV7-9	TGTGCCAGCAGCTTGACAGGGTATCGGCAAGAGACCCAGTACTTC	CASSLTGYRQETQYF
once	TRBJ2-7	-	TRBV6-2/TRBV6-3	TGTGCCCGCAGTAAAGCCGGGATTGCCTACGAGCAGTACTTC	CARSKAGIAYEQYF
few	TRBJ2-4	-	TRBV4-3	TGCGCCAGCAGCCAAGATTCCGAGGGACCAGCCAAAAACATTCAGTACTTC	CASSQDSEGPAKNIQYF
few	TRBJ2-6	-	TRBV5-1	TGCGCCAGCAGCTTGGACAGTCCCTTTATCCTTTCTGGGGCCAACGTCCTGACTTTC	CASSLDSPFILSGANVLTF
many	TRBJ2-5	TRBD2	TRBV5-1	TGCGCCAGCGAGGGCGGGAGGATCCAGACCCAGTACTTC	CASEGGRIQTQYF
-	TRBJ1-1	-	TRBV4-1	TGCGCCAGCAGCCAAACCTTCACGAACACTGAAGCTTTCTTT	CASSQTFTNTEAFF
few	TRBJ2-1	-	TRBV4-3	TGCGCCAGCAGCCAATGGTCCGGCGCGAGTAATGAGCAGTTCTTC	CASSQWSGASNEQFF
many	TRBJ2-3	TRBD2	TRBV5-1	TGCGCCAGCAGCACTCTAGCGGCAGATACGCAGTATTTT	CASSTLAADTQYF
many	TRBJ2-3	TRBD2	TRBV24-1	TGTGCCACCAAAGCGGGAAGCACAGATACGCAGTATTTT	CATKAGSTDTQYF
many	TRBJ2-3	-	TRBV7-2	TGTGCCAGCAGCTTAGGGGTGTTTGGCACAGATACGCAGTATTTT	CASSLGVFGTDTQYF
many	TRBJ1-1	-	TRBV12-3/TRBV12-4	TGTGCCAGCAGTTTAATGGTTGGTGAAGCTTTCTTT	CASSLMVGEAFF
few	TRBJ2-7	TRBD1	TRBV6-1	TGTGCCAGCAAGCTCACCCGGGACAGCTCCTACGAGCAGTACTTC	CASKLTRDSSYEQYF
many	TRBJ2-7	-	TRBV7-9	TGTGCCAGCTCGGAAGGTTTCTACGAGCAGTACTTC	CASSEGFYEQYF
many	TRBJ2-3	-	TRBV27	TGTGCCAGCAGTTTACTTCAGCGGAACCCTAGCACAGATACGCAGTATTTT	CASSLLQRNPSTDTQYF
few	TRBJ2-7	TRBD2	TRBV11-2	TGTGCCAGCAGACCCCGACTAGCGGGACCCCACGAGCAGTACTTC	CASRPRLAGPHEQYF
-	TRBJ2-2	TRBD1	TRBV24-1	TGTGCCAGCAGGGGGCTCGACACCGGGGAGCTGTTTTTT	CASRGLDTGELFF
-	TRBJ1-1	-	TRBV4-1	TGCGCCAGCAGCCAAGACCGGTCAGCGAACACTGAAGCCTTCTTT	CASSQDRSANTEAFF
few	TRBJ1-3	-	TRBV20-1	TGCAGTGCTAGAGGACAGAATGATGACACCATATATTTT	CSARGQNDDTIYF
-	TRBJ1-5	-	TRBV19	TGTGCCAGTAGTATCCCCGGGACACATAGCAATCAGCCCCAGCATTTT	CASSIPGTHSNQPQHF
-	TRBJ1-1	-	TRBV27	TGTGCCAGCAGTTTTGGGGGCATCCTGAACACTGAAGCTTTCTTT	CASSFGGILNTEAFF
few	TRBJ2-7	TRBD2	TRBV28	TGTGCCAGCAGTCACCCCAGACTAGCGGTTTCCTACGAGCAGTACTTC	CASSHPRLAVSYEQYF
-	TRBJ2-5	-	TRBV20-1	TGCAGTGCTAGAGATCGACGAAACCAAGAGACCCAGTACTTC	CSARDRRNQETQYF
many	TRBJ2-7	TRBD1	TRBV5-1	TGCGCCAGCAGCGTACAGGGGGCCCCTTCCTACGAGCAGTACTTC	CASSVQGAPSYEQYF
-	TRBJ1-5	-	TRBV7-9	TGTGCCAGTAGCTCCCTCCCCGGTGGAGGGCGCACAGATACGCAGCATTTT	CASSSLPGGGRTDTQHF
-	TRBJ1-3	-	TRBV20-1	TGCAGTGCTAATTCCCCCGGGACGGCTGGAAACGCCATATATTTT	CSANSPGTAGNAIYF
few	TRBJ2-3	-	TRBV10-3	TGTGCCATCAGTGGCAAAGAAGCGGAACACACAGATACGCAGTATTTT	CAISGKEAEHTDTQYF
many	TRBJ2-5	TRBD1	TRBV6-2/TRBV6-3	TGTGCCAGCATTCCAGGGACAGACCAAGAGACCCAGTACTTC	CASIPGTDQETQYF
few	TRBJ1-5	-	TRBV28	TGTGCCAGCAGTTTATATGGGGGTAGCAATCAGCCCCAGCATTTT	CASSLYGGSNQPQHF
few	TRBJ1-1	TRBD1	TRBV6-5	TGTGCCAGCAGTTACGACAGGGGGAGGACTGAAGCTTTCTTT	CASSYDRGRTEAFF
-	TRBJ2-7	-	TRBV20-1	TGCAGTGCTAGGCCATCTGTGGTTGCCTACGAGCAGTACTTC	CSARPSVVAYEQYF
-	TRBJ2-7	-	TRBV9	TGTGCCAGCAGCGTCGAGGTAGGCTCCTACGAGCAGTACTTC	CASSVEVGSYEQYF
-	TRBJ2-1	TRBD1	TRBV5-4	TGTGCCAGCAGCTTACGGACAGGGGAGGGGAGGTTCTTC	CASSLRTGEGRFF
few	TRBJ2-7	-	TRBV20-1	TGCAGTGCTAGACAAGGGACCGCATACGAGCAGTACTTC	CSARQGTAYEQYF
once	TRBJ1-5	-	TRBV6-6	TGTGCCAGCAAGACAGGTGACTATAGCAATCAGCCCCAGCATTTT	CASKTGDYSNQPQHF
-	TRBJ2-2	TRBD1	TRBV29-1	TGCAGCGTAAGAACAGGACAGGGTTTCACCGGGGAGCTGTTTTTT	CSVRTGQGFTGELFF
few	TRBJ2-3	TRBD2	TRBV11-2	TGTGCCAGCGGCGTGGGGCGGGGGATCGAAACAGATACGCAGTATTTT	CASGVGRGIETDTQYF
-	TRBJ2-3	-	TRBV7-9	TGTGCCAGCAGTTTCGAGCTATCAGGGGCAGATACGCAGTATTTT	CASSFELSGADTQYF
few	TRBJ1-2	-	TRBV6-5	TGTGCCAGCAGTTGGGGGGGTAGCGGCTACACCTTC	CASSWGGSGYTF
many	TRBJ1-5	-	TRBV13	TGTGCCAGCAGCTTTAGGGACGACAATCAGCCCCAGCATTTT	CASSFRDDNQPQHF
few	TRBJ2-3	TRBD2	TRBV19	TGTGCCAGTAGGCATGCGGGGGGGCGAGGCACAGATACGCAGTATTTT	CASRHAGGRGTDTQYF
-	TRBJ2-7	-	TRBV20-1	TGCAGTGCTAGAGATGCTAGCAGGAATTACGAGCAGTACTTC	CSARDASRNYEQYF
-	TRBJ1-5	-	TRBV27	TGTGCCGGGGATTCAGGGAAGCCCCAGCATTTT	CAGDSGKPQHF
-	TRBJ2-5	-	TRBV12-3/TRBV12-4	TGTGCCAGCAGTCCGTTTAACGCGGAAGCCGGAGTCACCCAGTACTTC	CASSPFNAEAGVTQYF
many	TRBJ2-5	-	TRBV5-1	TGCGCCAGCAGACTAGGAGGGGGAGAGACCCAGTACTTC	CASRLGGGETQYF
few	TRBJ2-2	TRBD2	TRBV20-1	TGCAGTGCCTTAGCGGGAGTTGCCGGGGAGCTGTTTTTT	CSALAGVAGELFF
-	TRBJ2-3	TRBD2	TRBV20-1	TGCAGTGCTAGAGAGCTAGCGGGAACGGTAGCAGATACGCAGTATTTT	CSARELAGTVADTQYF
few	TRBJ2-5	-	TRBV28	TGTGCCAGCAGTTTTTATTCCGGCCAGGGCCAAGAGACCCAGTACTTC	CASSFYSGQGQETQYF